This section outlines one TCR beta chain sequence together with its context. Its target is not known. The data are from a study of T cell responses to AZD1222 COVID-19 vaccine. Study-wide points: Clonal diversity was possibly underestimated, and white British individuals and females predominated among donors. Only after the peak T cell response were repertoires sampled.

Data came from immunoSEQ multiplex PCR; TCRdb stores just in-frame clones and leaves some out. The table records about 140,000 clones, about 92% of them present only once. Germline CDR1 and CDR2: SGHAT and FQNNGV. Deletions cut 2 bases from V and 4 bases from J, with 6 bases between. The CDR3 covers 12 residues. The TCR was taken from an adult in good health. The chain couples TRBV11-2 to TRBJ2-7, with D unclear. Material: peripheral blood, obtained on day 0 of AZD1222 vaccination. The CDR3 here is CASSLMGYEQYF. The CDR3 DNA sequence: TGTGCCAGCAGCTTAATGGGATACGAGCAGTACTTC.